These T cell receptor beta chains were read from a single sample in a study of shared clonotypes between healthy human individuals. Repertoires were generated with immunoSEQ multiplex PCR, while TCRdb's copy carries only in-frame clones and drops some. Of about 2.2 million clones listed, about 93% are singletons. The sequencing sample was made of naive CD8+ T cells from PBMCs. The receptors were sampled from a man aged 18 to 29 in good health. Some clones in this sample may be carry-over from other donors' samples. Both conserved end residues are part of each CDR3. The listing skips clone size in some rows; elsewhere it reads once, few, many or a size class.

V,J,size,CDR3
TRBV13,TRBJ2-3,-,CASSLTPRRGITDTQYF
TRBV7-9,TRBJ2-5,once,CASSRDRGSQETQYF
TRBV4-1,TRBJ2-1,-,CASSQELAALGNEQFF
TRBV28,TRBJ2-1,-,CASTLGLATYNEQFF
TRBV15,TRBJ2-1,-,CATSKFLGDEQFF
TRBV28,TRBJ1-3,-,CASSLNRGSGNTIYF
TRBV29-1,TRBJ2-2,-,CSAPGQGAGELFF
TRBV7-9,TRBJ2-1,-,CASSLTSDQGYNEQFF
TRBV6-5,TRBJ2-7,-,CASSYGFEQYF
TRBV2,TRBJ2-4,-,CASSPGPSGSKNIQYF
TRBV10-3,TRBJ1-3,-,CAISADDREAVNTIYF
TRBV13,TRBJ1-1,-,CASSSERNRNTEAFF
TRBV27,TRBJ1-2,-,CASSFSNPGGGYTF
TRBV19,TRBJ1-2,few,CASGFASYGYTF
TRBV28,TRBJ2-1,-,CASSGLAGSYNEQFF
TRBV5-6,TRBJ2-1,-,CASSTGLAATYNEQFF
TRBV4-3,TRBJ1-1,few,CASSQDLSMNTEAFF
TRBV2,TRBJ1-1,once,CASSSIFLLGTGHTEAFF
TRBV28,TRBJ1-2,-,CASEPGTNYGYTF
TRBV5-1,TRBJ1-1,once,CASSLAISGNTEAFF
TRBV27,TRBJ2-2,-,CASSSSGSAGELFF
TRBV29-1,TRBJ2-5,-,CSYLDIVTQYF
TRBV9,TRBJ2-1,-,CASSVASYNEQFF
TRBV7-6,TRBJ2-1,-,CASTPDPEGSYNEQFF
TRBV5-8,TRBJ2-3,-,CASSLVASGYTDTQYF
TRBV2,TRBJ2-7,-,CASSPSTGTSASYEQYF